This T cell receptor beta chain was documented in a study of shared clonotypes between healthy human individuals. Germline V gene lookup returns CDR1 SGHRS and CDR2 YFSETQ. The CDR3 is 13 amino acids. Deletions cut 5 bases from V and 5 bases from J, with 14 bases between. Sequenced by immunoSEQ multiplex PCR; TCRdb stores in-frame clones only, minus some. The sample shows about 1 million clones, roughly 80% of them seen only once. Material for sequencing was memory CD4+ T cells sorted from blood. Subset of the sample: CD45RA-negative fraction. The clonotype originates from a man aged 18 to 30 in good health. The chain couples TRBV5-1 to TRBJ2-7, with D possibly TRBD2 on 5 matching bases. The CDR3 bases are TGCGCCAGCAGTACCGGAGGATGGGACGAGCAGTACTTC. Translating gives CASSTGGWDEQYF. Full variable domain (missing parts from reference TRBV5-1 and TRBJ2-7): KAGVTQTPRYLIKTRGQQVTLSCSPISGHRSVSWYQQTPGQGLQFLFEYFSETQRNKGNFPGRFSGRQFSNSRSEMNVSTLELGDSALYLCASSTGGWDEQYFGPGTRLTVT.